The rows below give T cell receptor beta chains drawn from one sample of a study of blood T cells in healthy people across ages. TCRdb independently ran MiXCR on the 5' RACE reads; one entry per CDR3 protein. The sample records around 650,000 distinct CDR3 sequences, approximately 30% being singletons. Sample: blood. The receptors were gathered from a woman older than 75 in good health. CDR3s include the opening cysteine and the closing phenylalanine or tryptophan.

V gene	CDR3 protein
TRBV5-1	CASSLASGRDIQYF
TRBV5-1	CASSLVPAEALGANVLTF
TRBV29-1	CSVWDRENSNQPQHF
TRBV5-1	CASSFGQQTDTQYF
TRBV6-6	CATRGASNYGYTF
TRBV9	CASSVFGGGAQERFF
TRBV12-3/TRBV12-4	CASSLQGIRNSPLHF
TRBV4-2	CASSQAGASGGRYQETQYF
TRBV11-3	CASSPARGDTGELFF
TRBV24-1	CATSDAYAYNEQFF
TRBV28	CASSSGQLSREEKLFF
TRBV27	CASRDRGGGDEQYF
TRBV27	CASSIDRGGYGYTF
TRBV20-1	CSARPPLAGGDTQYF
TRBV5-4	CASSLDRGNEQYF
TRBV7-8	CASSLLFQGQETQYF
TRBV6-1	CASSPKSYEQYF
TRBV20-1	CSASFRSGELFF
TRBV29-1	CSVESIFEAFF
TRBV4-3	CASSQDLGAGGRSNEQFF
TRBV11-2	CASSLMGAHEQYF
TRBV20-1	CSARGPGLRSYEQYF
TRBV3-1	CASSQGMDSALETQYF
TRBV12-3/TRBV12-4	CASRTGAGNQPQHF
TRBV5-1	CASSLVPVTNEQFF
TRBV12-3/TRBV12-4	CASRSTRADTQYF
TRBV20-1	CSPEAGGPGTDTQYF
TRBV7-2	CASSPSVWGGSEKLFF
TRBV20-1	CSARSPRRNQPQHF
TRBV4-2	CASSQPGTGREKLFF
TRBV5-1	CAGSPRGPKDTQYF
TRBV6-2/TRBV6-3	CASVSRGDFYNEQYF
TRBV20-1	CSASKGAPPTDTQYF
TRBV12-3/TRBV12-4	CASTLTNTGELFF
TRBV6-1	CASRRRMYEQYF
TRBV6-6	CASTKQGRGYTF
TRBV6-5	CASSFTGTGIGEQYF
TRBV20-1	CSARGGAVSTEAFF
TRBV15	CATSATGNRLEQYF
TRBV7-2	CASSLGGGPGNTIYF
TRBV5-4	CASSLELAGAVWGTDTQYF
TRBV5-1	CASSPLPGGTEQYF
TRBV6-6	CASSYPERQGIIEAFF
TRBV20-1	CSASPHSGHEQFF
TRBV2	CASTGQGASEAFF
TRBV7-9	CASSPAQGHGYTF
TRBV15	CATSWMGGYTEAFF